These 18 T cell receptor beta chains came from one sample sequenced in a study of glioma-infiltrating T cells. Amplification of TCR alpha and beta CDR3 regions from RNA used iRepertoire nested multiplex PCR. TCRdb processed the multiplex PCR reads anew with MiXCR; each CDR3 protein has one entry. The sample records approximately 120,000 distinct CDR3 sequences, roughly 24% being singletons. Sequences were obtained from glioma tissue, nonneoplastic brain tissue, or PBMCs (not recorded which). These receptors originate from a human donor with low-grade glioma or glioblastoma, undergoing nonglioma brain surgery, or in good health (not recorded which).

This clonotype appeared many times. The chain joins TRBV4-3 to TRBJ1-2; D might be TRBD1 (6 bases). The CDR3 is 16 amino acids. The V end was cut by 4 bases, the J end by 3 bases, with 18 bases between. CDR1 and CDR2 (germline): LGHNA, YSLEER. Here the CDR3 DNA reads TGCGCCAGCAGCCTATATACTAGGCAGGGGCACTATGGCTACACCTTC. Translation gives CASSLYTRQGHYGYTF.

This clonotype was counted at least ten times. The chain combines TRBV6-1 with TRBJ2-3, with 9 positions matching TRBD1. The length of the CDR3 is 15 residues. With 5 bases clipped from V and 4 bases from J, the junction kept 7 bases outside the gene matches. Per the germline V gene, CDR1 is MNHNS and CDR2 is SASEGT. CDR3 region: CASSLQGQGADTQYF. The CDR3 region has the DNA TGTGCCAGCAGTCTTCAGGGACAGGGCGCAGATACGCAGTATTTT.

This clonotype was seen many times. The chain carries TRBV6-1 and TRBJ2-7, with 12 positions matching TRBD1. Per germline, CDR1 MNHNS and CDR2 SASEGT. Germline trimming cut 5 bases from V and 5 bases from J; bases unmatched to any gene: 10. CDR3 length equals 16 residues. The DNA of the CDR3 is TGTGCCAGCAGTTCCTACCCCGGGACAGGGGGCCACGAGCAGTACTTC. Translation gives CASSSYPGTGGHEQYF.

This clonotype was recorded many times. This chain uses TRBV2 with TRBJ2-1, with TRBD1 matching over 7 bases. The germline V gene has CDR1 SNHLY and CDR2 FYNNEI. The V segment lost 4 bases and the J segment 1 base; nucleotides outside the gene matches: 25. This CDR3 region has 22 residues. The chain's CDR3 is CASSGTGPSFDPGRVSYNEQFF. CDR3 nucleotides: TGTGCCAGCAGTGGGACAGGACCAAGCTTCGACCCGGGGAGAGTATCCTACAATGAGCAGTTCTTC. Combining the CDR3 with reference TRBV2 and TRBJ2-1 gives the whole variable domain EPEVTQTPSHQVTQMGQEVILRCVPISNHLYFYWYRQILGQKVEFLVSFYNNEISEKSEIFDDQFSVERPDGSNFTLKIRSTKLEDSAMYFCASSGTGPSFDPGRVSYNEQFFGPGTRLTVL.

This clonotype was seen a handful of times. Just one base apart from a much larger clone, this may be a read error. The chain employs TRBV6-2 or TRBV6-3 and TRBJ2-5, with 7 nucleotides matching TRBD2. CDR1 and CDR2 from the germline V gene are MNHEY and SVGEGT. The CDR3 contains 14 residues. In DNA form, the CDR3 reads TGTGCCAGCAGTTGGGCGGGAGTTCAAGAGACCCAGTGCTTC. Amino acid sequence: CASSWAGVQETQCF.

This clonotype was seen repeatedly, ten times or more. The chain uses TRBV5-1 and TRBJ1-2; 8 bases fit TRBD1. This CDR3 has 12 residues. Losses at the gene ends were 3 bases for V and 6 bases for J; bases not matched to a gene: 1. Germline V gives CDR1 SGHRS, CDR2 YFSETQ. CDR3 residues: CASSSTGDGYTF. DNA of the CDR3: TGCGCCAGCAGCTCGACAGGGGATGGCTACACCTTC. Complete variable domain (other parts from reference TRBV5-1 and TRBJ1-2): KAGVTQTPRYLIKTRGQQVTLSCSPISGHRSVSWYQQTPGQGLQFLFEYFSETQRNKGNFPGRFSGRQFSNSRSEMNVSTLELGDSALYLCASSSTGDGYTFGSGTRLTVV.

The chain employs TRBV29-1 and TRBJ2-4, with 8 bases fitting TRBD2. Germline CDR1 SQVTM, CDR2 ANQGSEA. CDR3 length equals 15 residues. Trimming cost V 1 base and J 6 bases; bases outside gene matches: 8. CDR3: CSVEGAGGTSNIQYF. The CDR3 DNA is TGCAGCGTTGAAGGCGCGGGGGGCACGTCAAACATTCAGTACTTC.

Of note for this clonotype: Possible read error: a much larger clone is one base away. The genes are TRBV4-1 and TRBJ1-2, with 9 bases identical to TRBD1. From germline, CDR1 is MGHRA and CDR2 YSYEKL. The length of the CDR3 is 14 residues. In nucleotides, the CDR3 is TGCGCCAGCAGCCAGGGGACAGGGACAGGTGGCTGCACCTTC. It translates to CASSQGTGTGGCTF.

Regarding this clonotype: A clone one base away is much larger, so this may be a read error. V gene TRBV7-2 combines with J gene TRBJ2-6; 7 positions match TRBD1. From germline, CDR1 is SGHTA and CDR2 FQGNSA. This CDR3 region has 18 residues. This CDR3 reads CAGSLERQGYSGANVLTF. The CDR3 nucleotides are TGTGCCGGCAGCTTAGAGAGACAGGGTTACTCTGGGGCCAACGTCCTGACTTTC.

This clonotype was detected ten times or more. The rearrangement links TRBV5-1 to TRBJ2-7, with 8 bases lining up with TRBD1. Germline trimming cut 1 base from V and 2 bases from J; bases unmatched to any gene: 5. Germline values: CDR1 SGHRS, CDR2 YFSETQ. The CDR3 is 15 amino acids. This CDR3 is CASSLRTGLAYEQYF. CDR3 DNA sequence: TGCGCCAGCAGCTTGAGGACAGGGCTAGCCTACGAGCAGTACTTC.

A few counts support this clonotype. The rearrangement joins TRBV7-2 to TRBJ1-4; no reliable D call. CDR3 length equals 14 residues. The ends were cut back, 4 bases at V and 0 bases at J, with 6 bases in the middle. Germline CDR1 is SGHTA and CDR2 is FQGNSA. DNA for the CDR3: TGTGCCAGCAGCTACGAAGCAACTAATGAAAAACTGTTTTTT. This sequence encodes CASSYEATNEKLFF.

This clonotype showed up just a few times. This chain links TRBV14 with TRBJ2-1, with TRBD2 identical over 9 bases. This CDR3 is built from 16 residues. The J segment lost 10 bases and the V segment lost 2 bases, leaving 12 bases of the junction unmatched. The germline CDR1 and CDR2 sequences are SGHDN and FVKESK. The CDR3, as DNA: TGTGCCAGCAGCCAAATGCCTCTAGGACTAGCGTTGGAGCAGTTCTTC. It yields the protein CASSQMPLGLALEQFF.

This clonotype was counted ten times or more. Compared with germline, one end of the junction differs, possibly owing to a read error. The chain joins TRBV11-2 to TRBJ2-1; 11 positions match TRBD2. Germline V gene sequence: CDR1 SGHAT, CDR2 FQNNGV. The CDR3 is 11 residues long. The CDR3 DNA reads TGTGCCAGCAGCTCTAGCGGGAGGCCGTTATTC. This encodes CASSSSGRPLF.

Many counts were recorded for this clonotype. Written as DNA, the CDR3 is TGTGCCAGCAGTTTATTCGGACTAGCGAGTGACAATGAGCAGTTCTTC. This encodes CASSLFGLASDNEQFF. The V and J genes are TRBV27 and TRBJ2-1, with 9 bases lining up with TRBD2. V lost 1 base, J lost 5 bases, and 6 bases stayed unmatched. There are 16 residues in the CDR3. Germline V gives CDR1 MNHEY, CDR2 SMNVEV (reference sequence).

This clonotype turned up a few times. A junction end diverges from the germline sequence, so it may reflect a read error. The rearrangement joins TRBV6-1 to TRBJ2-2, with D perhaps matching TRBD1 or TRBD2 (5 bases each). Looked up from germline, CDR1 is MNHNS and CDR2 is SASEGT. The CDR3 extends over 14 amino acids. In DNA, the CDR3 is TGTGCCCGCAGTTCCTTTTGGCTCACCGGGGCGCTGTTTTTT. Its protein product is CARSSFWLTGALFF.

This clonotype came up a few times. The V and J genes are TRBV5-4 and TRBJ1-5, with D possibly TRBD1 on 5 matching bases. The CDR3 runs to 14 residues. V was trimmed by 3 bases and J by 4 bases, leaving 11 bases between them. The germline gives CDR1 SGHNT, CDR2 YYREEE (reference sequence). CDR3 nucleotide sequence: TGTGCCAGCAGCTGGGACGGCAAAAATCAGCCCCAGCATTTT. As protein: CASSWDGKNQPQHF.

This clonotype came up many times. This sequence joins TRBV28 and TRBJ1-3; D is unclear. The CDR3 runs to 14 residues. V gave up 3 bases and J gave up 3 bases, with 9 bases separating them. Germline CDR1 MDHEN, CDR2 SYDVKM. The CDR3 nucleotides are TGTGCCAGCAGTTTTGTACAAAATGGAAACACCATATATTTT. Its protein is CASSFVQNGNTIYF. The full variable domain, completed using reference TRBV28 and TRBJ1-3, is DVKVTQSSRYLVKRTGEKVFLECVQDMDHENMFWYRQDPGLGLRLIYFSYDVKMKEKGDIPEGYSVSREKKERFSLILESASTNQTSMYLCASSFVQNGNTIYFGEGSWLTVV.

This clonotype was seen repeatedly, ten times or more. V is TRBV4-1 and J is TRBJ2-5, with a tentative D call TRBD1 (5 bases). The V gene's germline CDR1 is MGHRA and CDR2 YSYEKL. CDR3 length equals 13 residues. Trimming took off 0 bases at V and 3 bases at J, with 5 bases between the two ends. The CDR3 loop reads CASSQEGEETQYF. The CDR3 DNA follows: TGCGCCAGCAGCCAAGAAGGGGAAGAGACCCAGTACTTC.